The source of this TCR beta chain is a study of blood T cells in healthy people across ages. Remarks on this clonotype: Its specificity is not known. One end of the junction does not line up with germline, which may come from a read error.

A second about 6 to 12 cycle PCR used barcoded and J-beta primers. CDR3-containing paired-end reads numbering at least 3 million came from each sample. In TCRdb, the 5' RACE reads were re-called with MiXCR into one record per CDR3 protein. The repertoire holds roughly 800,000 distinct CDR3 sequences, with 58% as singletons. Every sample had a minimum of 6 million PBMCs isolated. Study-level points and caveats: Higher diversity and more naive CD4+ cells were features of long-lived donors, compared to aged donors. Per million T cells, TCR beta diversity dropped roughly linearly as age increased.

Sequenced sample: blood. This receptor was identified in a man aged 25-45 years in good health.

The DNA for the CDR3 is TGTGCCTGCAGCTTAGGCGTACGGAATGAGCAGTTCTTC. Its translation: CACSLGVRNEQFF. This chain uses TRBV11-2 with TRBJ2-1; D is uncertain. The V gene's germline CDR1 is SGHAT and CDR2 FQNNGV. This CDR3 comprises 13 residues.